The next 15 T cell receptor beta chains were all read from a single sample in a study of blood T cell repertoires in COVID-19. Sequencing used immunoSEQ multiplex PCR; TCRdb keeps in-frame clones, though not all of them. The sample has more than 200,000 clones, over 85% seen once. The sequenced material came from PBMCs or T cells enriched from blood (not recorded which). All receptors come from a woman aged 25 to 39 with acute COVID-19.

The V gene is TRBV19, the J gene TRBJ1-6; 9 bases match TRBD1. CDR1 LNHDA and CDR2 SQIVND come from the germline V gene (reference sequence). This CDR3 has 14 residues. J gave up 8 bases and V 6 bases, and 5 bases lay outside the gene matches. Here the CDR3 reads CASRPTGGYSPLHF. As DNA, the CDR3 is TGTGCCAGTAGGCCGACAGGGGGGTATTCACCCCTCCACTTT.

V gene TRBV9 combines with J gene TRBJ1-1; 11 nucleotides line up with TRBD1. Trimming cost V 0 bases and J 5 bases; bases outside gene matches: 6. The CDR3 is made up of 16 amino acids. CDR1 is SGDLS, CDR2 YYNGEE, per germline. The CDR3, as DNA: TGTGCCAGCAGCGTAGGGACAGGGGGCACCCGGACTGAAGCTTTCTTT. It translates to CASSVGTGGTRTEAFF.

The rearrangement joins TRBV10-1 to TRBJ2-6, with 7 nucleotides matching TRBD1. V was clipped by 5 bases and J by 0 bases; unmatched bases: 1. CDR1 and CDR2 from the germline V gene are WNHNN and SYGVQD (reference sequence). CDR3 length: 15 amino acids. CDR3 nucleotide sequence: TGCGCCAGCAGTCGGGACAGCTCTGGGGCCAACGTCCTGACTTTC. As protein: CASSRDSSGANVLTF.

This sequence joins TRBV5-1 and TRBJ2-7; 9 bases match TRBD2. Germline V lookup: CDR1 SGHRS, CDR2 YFSETQ. CDR3 length: 17 amino acids. After removal of 0 bases from V and 2 bases from J, the junction contained 9 bases not matched to a gene. The CDR3, as DNA: TGCGCCAGCAGCTTGGTTGCGGGGGGGCCGATGACCTACGAGCAGTACTTC. This translates into CASSLVAGGPMTYEQYF.

V gene TRBV7-3 combines with J gene TRBJ2-6; weak D call: TRBD2 (5 bases). CDR1 and CDR2 (germline): SGHTA, FQGTGA. The CDR3 totals 14 residues. The V end was cut by 8 bases, the J end by 4 bases, with 12 bases between. CDR3 DNA sequence: TGTGCCAGCGGACTTATGGCGGGGGCCAACGTCCTGACTTTC. Its protein product is CASGLMAGANVLTF.

The chain employs TRBV2 and TRBJ2-7; D unresolved. Trimming took off 4 bases at V and 6 bases at J, with 7 bases between the two ends. Germline CDR1 SNHLY, CDR2 FYNNEI. CDR3 size: 11 residues. The CDR3 sequence is CASSAGSEQYF. In DNA, the CDR3 is TGTGCCAGCAGTGCAGGTAGCGAGCAGTACTTC.

The chain carries TRBV27 and TRBJ2-1, with D possibly being TRBD2 (6 bases). Per the germline V gene, CDR1 is MNHEY and CDR2 is SMNVEV (reference sequence). The CDR3 is made up of 14 amino acids. Trimming removed 6 bases from V and 7 bases from J, with 16 bases in between. The CDR3 spells CASRPGGGRNEQFF. The CDR3 DNA reads TGTGCCAGCAGACCCGGGGGTGGGCGGAATGAGCAGTTCTTC.

In its sample, this clone was seen a few times. The chain is built from TRBV5-4 and TRBJ2-3; 9 nucleotides line up with TRBD1. J was trimmed by 4 bases and V by 4 bases; bases with no gene match: 10. CDR3 size: 16 residues. The germline V gene encodes CDR1 SGHNT and CDR2 YYREEE (reference sequence). DNA of the CDR3: TGTGCCAGCAGCAGGTCCGGGACAGGGACGGCAGATACGCAGTATTTT. Translated, it gives CASSRSGTGTADTQYF.

V is TRBV7-2 and J is TRBJ1-2, with TRBD1 as a possible D gene (6 bases). Germline CDR1 SGHTA, CDR2 FQGNSA. The CDR3 has 15 residues. V shed 1 base and J shed 4 bases, with 13 bases lying between them. This chain's CDR3 is CASSLDRAPFYGYTF. CDR3 in DNA: TGTGCCAGCAGCTTAGACAGGGCTCCTTTCTATGGCTACACCTTC. Full variable domain (rest looked up from reference TRBV7-2 and TRBJ1-2): GAGVSQSPSNKVTEKGKDVELRCDPISGHTALYWYRQSLGQGLEFLIYFQGNSAPDKSGLPSDRFSAERTGGSVSTLTIQRTQQEDSAVYLCASSLDRAPFYGYTFGSGTRLTVV.

The chain uses TRBV11-1 and TRBJ1-1; D uncertain. Between the trimmed V and J ends, which lost 1 base and 7 bases, there was a span of 10 bases. Germline V CDR1 and CDR2: SGHAT, FQDESV (reference sequence). The CDR3 has 13 amino acids. The CDR3 nucleotides are TGTGCCAGCAGCTTAGGGAGGGTCGGTGAAGCTTTCTTT. Protein sequence: CASSLGRVGEAFF.

This clone showed up just once. The V gene is TRBV30, the J gene TRBJ1-2; 7 nucleotides align to TRBD1. CDR1 is GTSNPN and CDR2 is SVGIG in the germline V gene (reference sequence). CDR3 size: 14 residues. V trimming: 2 bases; J trimming: 3 bases; junction bases outside the gene matches: 6. CDR3 sequence: CAWSLPGTDYGYTF. CDR3 bases: TGTGCCTGGAGTTTACCCGGGACAGACTATGGCTACACCTTC.

The rearrangement uses TRBV4-2 and TRBJ1-3; D unclear. Per germline, CDR1 LGHNA and CDR2 YNFKEQ. V dropped 0 bases and J dropped 8 bases, with 8 bases sitting between them. This CDR3 is built from 13 residues. This CDR3 is CASSQERADTIYF. The CDR3 nucleotides are TGTGCCAGCAGCCAAGAGCGAGCGGACACCATATATTTT.

This clone showed up just a few times. The chain has TRBV11-2 and TRBJ1-2; TRBD1 might be the D (6 bases). The CDR3 is 15 amino acids. V was pared by 5 bases and J by 3 bases, with 16 bases between. Per the germline V gene, CDR1 is SGHAT and CDR2 is FQNNGV. CDR3 bases: TGTGCCAGCAGCCCCCCGGGGAGGGGGGACTATGGCTACACCTTC. It translates to CASSPPGRGDYGYTF. The full variable domain, in which reference TRBV11-2 and TRBJ1-2 provide the parts outside the CDR3, is EAGVAQSPRYKIIEKRQSVAFWCNPISGHATLYWYQQILGQGPKLLIQFQNNGVVDDSQLPKDRFSAERLKGVDSTLKIQPAKLEDSAVYLCASSPPGRGDYGYTFGSGTRLTVV.

This rearrangement joins TRBV6-6 to TRBJ2-3; 8 bases are shared with TRBD2. V was clipped by 2 bases and J by 4 bases; unmatched bases: 8. The germline V gene has CDR1 MNHNY and CDR2 SVGAGI (reference sequence). The CDR3 runs 16 residues. CDR3 in amino acids: CASSYRGSGAPDTQYF. The CDR3 DNA reads TGTGCCAGCAGTTACAGAGGTAGCGGGGCCCCAGATACGCAGTATTTT.

The rearrangement uses TRBV27 and TRBJ2-2; TRBD2 matches 9 bases. Trimming took 3 bases from V and 0 from J; bases not matched to a gene: 8. The CDR3 contains 18 residues. Germline CDR1 reads MNHEY; CDR2 reads SMNVEV (reference sequence). CDR3 in amino acids: CASSFRLAGSSNTGELFF. In DNA, the CDR3 is TGTGCCAGCAGTTTTCGGCTAGCGGGGTCCTCGAACACCGGGGAGCTGTTTTTT.